This T cell receptor beta chain is drawn from a study of blood T cell repertoires in COVID-19. Study background: Specimens from acute and convalescent COVID-19 originated in the United States, Italy and Spain.

Seattle researchers signed up patients amid active infection and tracked them longitudinally. Trimming cost V 2 bases and J 3 bases, with 13 bases left between them. CDR1 is SEHNR and CDR2 is FQNEAQ in the germline V gene (reference sequence). The CDR3 loop spans 15 amino acids. This clone has just a few counts. Source study methods: Scientists estimated how many nucleated cells there were by amplifying reference gene primers. Profiling relied on immunoSEQ multiplex PCR, and the TCRdb table lists in-frame clones only, not all of them. The V and J calls and clone size were taken over from that table, and D and trimming were inferred from the DNA. The table has 200,000 to 250,000 clones, 75% to 85% seen once.

The origin of this receptor is a woman in her twenties or thirties with COVID-19, enrolled during active disease. The chain joins TRBV7-9 to TRBJ1-2; D uncertain. Sequences were obtained from peripheral blood. The CDR3 DNA is TGTGCCAGCAGCTTAACTTCCCAGAGGGACTATGGCTACACCTTC. Translating gives CASSLTSQRDYGYTF.